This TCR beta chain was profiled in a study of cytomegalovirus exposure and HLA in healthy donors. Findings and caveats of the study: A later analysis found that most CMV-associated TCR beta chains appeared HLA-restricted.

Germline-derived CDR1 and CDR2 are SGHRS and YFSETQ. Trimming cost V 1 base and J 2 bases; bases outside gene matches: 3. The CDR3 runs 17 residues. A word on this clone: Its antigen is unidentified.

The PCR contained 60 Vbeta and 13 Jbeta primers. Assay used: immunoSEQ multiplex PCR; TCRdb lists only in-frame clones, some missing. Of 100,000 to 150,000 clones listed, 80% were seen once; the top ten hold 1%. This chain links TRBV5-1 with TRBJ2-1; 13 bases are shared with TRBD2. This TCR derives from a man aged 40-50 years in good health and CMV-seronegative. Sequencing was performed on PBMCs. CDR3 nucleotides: TGCGCCAGCAGCTTGCCGGGACTAGCGGGAACCTACAATGAGCAGTTCTTC. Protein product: CASSLPGLAGTYNEQFF.